This T cell receptor beta chain was sequenced in a study of blood T cell repertoires in COVID-19. Background on the study: The cDNA or gDNA used as material had been derived from T cells, B-cell-depleted T cells, or PBMCs.

The assay was immunoSEQ multiplex PCR, and TCRdb's table has in-frame clones only and misses some. The repertoire consists of roughly 79,000 clones, with 80% occurring once and the leading ten covering 4.5% to 7%. Sequenced input: peripheral blood. This receptor was identified in a man aged 55 to 70 with active or convalescent COVID-19.

CDR3 nucleotides: TGTGCTAGTGCCTCTCCGGGGGGCAATCAGCCCCAGCATTTT. Its translation is CASASPGGNQPQHF. This chain links TRBV12-5 with TRBJ1-5; D may be TRBD1 (5 bases). Germline V gene lookup returns CDR1 LGHNT and CDR2 FRNRAP. The CDR3 extends over 14 amino acids. V shed 7 bases and J shed 2 bases, with 12 bases lying between them.